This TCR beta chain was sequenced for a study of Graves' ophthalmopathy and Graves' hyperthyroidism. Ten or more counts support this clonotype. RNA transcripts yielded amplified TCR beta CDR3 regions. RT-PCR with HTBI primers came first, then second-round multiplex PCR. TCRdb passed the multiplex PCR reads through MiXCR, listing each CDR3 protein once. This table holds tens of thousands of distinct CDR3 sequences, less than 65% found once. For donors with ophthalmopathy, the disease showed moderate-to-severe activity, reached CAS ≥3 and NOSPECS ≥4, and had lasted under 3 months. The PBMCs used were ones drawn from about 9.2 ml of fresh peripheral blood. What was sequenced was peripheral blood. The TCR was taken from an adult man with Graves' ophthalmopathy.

Here the CDR3 reads CASSKGQGVYEQYF. The CDR3 nucleotides read TGTGCCAGCAGTAAGGGACAGGGGGTGTACGAGCAGTACTTC. This chain connects TRBV6-1 to TRBJ2-7; 11 bases agree with TRBD1. There are 14 residues in the CDR3. Per germline, CDR1 MNHNS and CDR2 SASEGT. The ends lost 5 bases at V and 4 bases at J; junction bases unmatched: 4.